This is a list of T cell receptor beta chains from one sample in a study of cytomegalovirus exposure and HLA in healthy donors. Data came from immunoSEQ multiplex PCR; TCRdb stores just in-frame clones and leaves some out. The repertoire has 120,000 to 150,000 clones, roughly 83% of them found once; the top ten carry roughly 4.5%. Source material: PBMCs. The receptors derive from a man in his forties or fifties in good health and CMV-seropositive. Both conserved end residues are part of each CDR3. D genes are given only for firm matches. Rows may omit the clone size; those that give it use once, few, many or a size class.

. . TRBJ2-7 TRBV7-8 CASSFGATNLYYEQYF TGTGCCAGCAGCTTTGGGGCTACCAACCTTTACTACGAGCAGTACTTC
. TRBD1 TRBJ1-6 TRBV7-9 CSSSTPGQPNSPLHF TGTTCCAGCAGCACACCGGGACAGCCAAATTCACCCCTCCACTTT
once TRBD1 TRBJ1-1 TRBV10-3 CAISGTGNTEAFF TGTGCCATCAGTGGGACAGGCAACACTGAAGCTTTCTTT
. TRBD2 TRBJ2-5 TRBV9 CASSVAPSPAGGQETQYF TGTGCCAGCAGCGTAGCCCCGAGTCCAGCGGGAGGGCAAGAGACCCAGTACTTC
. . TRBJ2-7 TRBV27 CASSLVKRVPYEQYF TGTGCCAGCAGTTTAGTGAAGCGGGTGCCCTACGAGCAGTACTTC
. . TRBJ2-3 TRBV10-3 CAISEDLADTQYF TGTGCCATCAGTGAGGACTTAGCGGATACGCAGTATTTT
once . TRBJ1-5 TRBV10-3 CAISQPNREGGNQPQHF TGTGCCATCAGTCAGCCGAACAGGGAAGGCGGCAATCAGCCCCAGCATTTT
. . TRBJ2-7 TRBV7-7 CASSPSLMDWGPYEQYF TGTGCTAGCAGCCCTTCCCTCATGGACTGGGGTCCCTACGAGCAGTACTTC
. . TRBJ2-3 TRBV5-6 CASSWRGSGYTDTQYF TGTGCCAGCAGCTGGCGGGGTAGCGGCTACACAGATACGCAGTATTTT
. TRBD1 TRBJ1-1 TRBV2 CASKGQVNTEAFF TGTGCCAGCAAAGGACAGGTGAACACTGAAGCTTTCTTT
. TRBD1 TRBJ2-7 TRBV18 CASSPRLGTGGDEQYF TGTGCCAGCTCACCACGACTGGGGACAGGGGGTGACGAGCAGTACTTC
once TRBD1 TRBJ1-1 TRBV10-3 CAIRTGTGGADTEAFF TGTGCCATCAGGACCGGGACAGGGGGGGCGGACACTGAAGCTTTCTTT
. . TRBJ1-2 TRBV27 CASSPTGTGSYGYTF TGTGCCAGCAGTCCGACGGGAACTGGGAGCTATGGCTACACCTTC
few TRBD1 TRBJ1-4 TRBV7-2 CASSFRAGTGKLFF TGTGCCAGCAGCTTCAGGGCTGGGACAGGAAAACTGTTTTTT
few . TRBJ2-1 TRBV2 CASSEVGTPSSYNEQFF TGTGCCAGCAGTGAAGTCGGTACCCCTAGCTCCTACAATGAGCAGTTCTTC
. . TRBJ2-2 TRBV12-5 CASGPRHPRNTGELFF TGTGCTAGTGGTCCCAGACATCCCCGAAACACCGGGGAGCTGTTTTTT
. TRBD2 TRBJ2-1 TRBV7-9 CASSLGLAVNEQFF TGTGCCAGCAGCTTAGGGCTAGCGGTCAATGAGCAGTTCTTC
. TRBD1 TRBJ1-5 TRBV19 CATSTGGGNQPQHF TGTGCCACTTCGACAGGGGGGGGCAATCAGCCCCAGCATTTT
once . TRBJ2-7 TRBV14 CASSRVTRGDEQYF TGTGCCAGCAGCCGCGTGACAAGGGGCGACGAGCAGTACTTC
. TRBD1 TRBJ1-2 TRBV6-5 CASSLDRGYGYTF TGTGCCAGCAGTCTTGACAGGGGGTATGGCTACACCTTC
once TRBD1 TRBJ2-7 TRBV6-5 CASSRGTGAYEQYF TGTGCCAGCAGTCGGGGGACAGGGGCCTACGAGCAGTACTTC
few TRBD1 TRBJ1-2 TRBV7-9 CASSGGDRVYGYTF TGTGCCAGCAGCGGTGGGGACAGGGTCTATGGCTACACCTTC
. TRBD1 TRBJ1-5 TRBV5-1 CASSLQGGGQPQHF TGCGCCAGCAGCTTGCAGGGGGGAGGTCAGCCCCAGCATTTT
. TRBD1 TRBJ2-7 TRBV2 CASSAMGQVDYEQYF TGTGCCAGCAGTGCCATGGGACAGGTAGACTACGAGCAGTACTTC
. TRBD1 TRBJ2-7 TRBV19 CASSLTGTGFPYEQYF TGTGCCAGTAGTCTTACCGGGACAGGGTTTCCCTACGAGCAGTACTTC
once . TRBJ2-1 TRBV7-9 CSSSLEYGRHEQFF TGTTCCAGCAGCTTAGAATACGGGAGACATGAGCAGTTCTTC
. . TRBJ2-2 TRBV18 CASKIGRDTGELFF TGTGCCAGCAAGATAGGCAGGGACACCGGGGAGCTGTTTTTT
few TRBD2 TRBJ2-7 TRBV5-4 CASSPRLAGGSREQYF TGTGCCAGCAGCCCGAGACTAGCGGGAGGGTCCAGGGAGCAGTACTTC
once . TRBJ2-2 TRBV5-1 CASSPAVAALRSTGELFF TGCGCCAGCAGCCCGGCTGTGGCGGCCCTTCGGAGCACCGGGGAGCTGTTTTTT
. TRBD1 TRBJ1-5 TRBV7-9 CASSTDRYSNQPQHF TGTGCCAGCAGCACGGACAGGTATAGCAATCAGCCCCAGCATTTT
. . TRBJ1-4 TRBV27 CASSPHGAGDNEKLFF TGTGCCAGCAGTCCGCATGGGGCGGGAGACAATGAAAAACTGTTTTTT
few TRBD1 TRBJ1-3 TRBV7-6 CASSLGQGFISGNTIYF TGTGCCAGCAGCCTCGGACAGGGTTTCATCTCTGGAAACACCATATATTTT
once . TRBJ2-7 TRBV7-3 CASSQIYEQYF TGTGCCAGCAGCCAGATCTACGAGCAGTACTTC
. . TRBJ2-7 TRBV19 CASSYSLDSSYEQYF TGTGCCAGTAGTTACAGTCTAGACAGTTCCTACGAGCAGTACTTC
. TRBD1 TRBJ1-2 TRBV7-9 CSSIAGGDRGHGYTF TGTTCCAGCATCGCTGGTGGGGACAGGGGGCATGGCTACACCTTC
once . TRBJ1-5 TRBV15 CATSRGRESNQPQHF TGTGCCACCAGCCGAGGCAGGGAAAGCAATCAGCCCCAGCATTTT
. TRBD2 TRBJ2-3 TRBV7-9 CASSSGGLAGITDTQYF TGTGCCAGCAGCTCCGGGGGACTAGCGGGGATCACAGATACGCAGTATTTT
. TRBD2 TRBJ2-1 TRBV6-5 CASGLAGVDEQFF TGTGCCAGCGGACTGGCGGGGGTGGACGAGCAGTTCTTC
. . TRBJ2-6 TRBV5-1 CASSNSWRGAGANVLTF TGCGCCAGCAGCAATTCATGGAGGGGCGCTGGGGCCAACGTCCTGACTTTC
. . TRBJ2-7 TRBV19 CASTPGHGAREQYF TGTGCCAGTACCCCGGGACACGGGGCGCGAGAGCAGTACTTC